The sample holds many counts of the clone carrying this TCR beta chain. No antigen is known for it. The source of the sample is a study of Graves' ophthalmopathy and Graves' hyperthyroidism. Points from the study as a whole: The model flagged ophthalmopathy progression at around 70% sensitivity and 72% to 75% specificity.

The TCR beta CDR3 regions underwent amplification from RNA transcripts. Following a first-round RT-PCR that used HTBI primers, a second-round multiplex PCR was carried out. MiXCR, run by TCRdb on the multiplex PCR reads, gives a single entry per CDR3 protein. The sample shows 200,000 to 250,000 distinct CDR3 sequences, about a fifth of them seen only once. Ophthalmopathy donors were characterized by moderate-to-severe activity, CAS of at least 3, NOSPECS of at least 4, and duration under 3 months. Symptoms, serum thyroxine and TRAb, thyroid ultrasound, and orbital computed tomography formed the diagnostic basis. The source material was peripheral blood. The receptor's source is a woman between 50 and 59 years old with Graves' ophthalmopathy.

In DNA, the CDR3 is TGTGCCAGCAGCCCTCGGTACCAAGAGACCCAGTACTTC. This translates into CASSPRYQETQYF. The V gene is TRBV7-2, the J gene TRBJ2-5; D remains ambiguous. The CDR3 extends over 13 amino acids. Trimming pared 5 bases from V and 0 bases from J, leaving 7 bases between. CDR1 is SGHTA and CDR2 is FQGNSA in the germline V gene.